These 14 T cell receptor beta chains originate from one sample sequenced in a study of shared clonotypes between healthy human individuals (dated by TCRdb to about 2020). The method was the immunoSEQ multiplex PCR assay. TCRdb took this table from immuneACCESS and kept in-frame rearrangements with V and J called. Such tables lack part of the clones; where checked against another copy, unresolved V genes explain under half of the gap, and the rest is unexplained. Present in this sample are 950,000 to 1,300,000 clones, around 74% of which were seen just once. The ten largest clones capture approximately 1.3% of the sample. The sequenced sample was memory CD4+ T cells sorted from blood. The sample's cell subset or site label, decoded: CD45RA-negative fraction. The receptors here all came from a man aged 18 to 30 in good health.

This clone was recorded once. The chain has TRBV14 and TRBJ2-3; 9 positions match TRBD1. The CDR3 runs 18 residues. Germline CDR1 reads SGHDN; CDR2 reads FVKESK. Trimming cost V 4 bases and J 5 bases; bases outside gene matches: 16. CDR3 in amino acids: CASSRRTGVIRIGDTQYF. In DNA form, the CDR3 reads TGTGCCAGCAGCCGACGGACAGGGGTCATTCGGATCGGAGATACGCAGTATTTT.

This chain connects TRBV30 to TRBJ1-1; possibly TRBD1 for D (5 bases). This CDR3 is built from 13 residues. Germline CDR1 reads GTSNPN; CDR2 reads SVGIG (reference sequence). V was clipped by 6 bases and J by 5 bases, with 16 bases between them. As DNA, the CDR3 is TGTGCCTGCCCCCGAGGGGCTCGGACTGAAGCTTTCTTT. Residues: CACPRGARTEAFF. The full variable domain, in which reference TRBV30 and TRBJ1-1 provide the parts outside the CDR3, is SQTIHQWPATLVQPVGSPLSLECTVEGTSNPNLYWYRQAAGRGLQLLFYSVGIGQISSEVPQNLSASRPQDRQFILSSKKLLLSDSGFYLCACPRGARTEAFFGQGTRLTVV.

This CDR3 is CASSHASGSQTQYF. CDR3 DNA: TGTGCCAGCAGCCACGCTAGCGGGAGTCAGACCCAGTACTTC. The J gene is TRBJ2-5, the V gene TRBV5-4, with 10 bases lining up with TRBD2. This CDR3 is 14 amino acids long. J gave up 6 bases and V 4 bases, and 6 bases lay outside the gene matches. Germline assignment: CDR1 SGHNT and CDR2 YYREEE (reference sequence).

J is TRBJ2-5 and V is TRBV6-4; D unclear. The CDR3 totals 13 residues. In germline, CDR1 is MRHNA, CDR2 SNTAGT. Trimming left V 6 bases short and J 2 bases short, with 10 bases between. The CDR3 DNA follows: TGTGCCAGCAGCGCCGCCGGACAAGAGACCCAGTACTTC. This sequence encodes CASSAAGQETQYF.

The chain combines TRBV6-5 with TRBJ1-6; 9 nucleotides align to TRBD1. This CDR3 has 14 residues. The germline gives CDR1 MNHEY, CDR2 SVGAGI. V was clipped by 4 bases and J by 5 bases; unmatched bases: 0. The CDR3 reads CASSWTGDNSPLHF. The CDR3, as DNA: TGTGCCAGCAGTTGGACAGGGGATAATTCACCCCTCCACTTT.

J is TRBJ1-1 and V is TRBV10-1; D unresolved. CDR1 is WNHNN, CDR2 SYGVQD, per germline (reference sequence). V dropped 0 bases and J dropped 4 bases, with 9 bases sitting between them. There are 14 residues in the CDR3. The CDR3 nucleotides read TGCGCCAGCAGTGAGTCGGCGGGAGGCACTGAAGCTTTCTTT. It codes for CASSESAGGTEAFF.

The CDR3 sequence is CASSFHRVGAFF. CDR3 nucleotides: TGTGCCAGCAGCTTCCACAGGGTTGGAGCTTTCTTT. This chain joins TRBV11-3 and TRBJ1-1; D is perhaps TRBD1 (6 bases). The CDR3 length is 12 residues. Germline-derived CDR1 and CDR2 are SGHNT and YENEEA. The V end lost 3 bases, the J end lost 10 bases, and 12 bases lay between the germline ends.

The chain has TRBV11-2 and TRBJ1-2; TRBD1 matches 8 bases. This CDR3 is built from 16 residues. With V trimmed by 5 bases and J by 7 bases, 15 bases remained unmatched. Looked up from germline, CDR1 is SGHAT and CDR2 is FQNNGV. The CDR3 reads CASSVNSGQAWVGYTF. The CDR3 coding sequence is TGTGCCAGCAGCGTCAACTCGGGACAGGCCTGGGTTGGCTACACCTTC.

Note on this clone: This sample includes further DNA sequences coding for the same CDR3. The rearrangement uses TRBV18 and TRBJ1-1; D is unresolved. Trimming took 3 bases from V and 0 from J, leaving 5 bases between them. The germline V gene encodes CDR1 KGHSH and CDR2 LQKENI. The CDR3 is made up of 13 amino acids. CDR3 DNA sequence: TGTGCCAGCTCACCGTTGGTGAACACTGAAGCTTTCTTT. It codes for CASSPLVNTEAFF.

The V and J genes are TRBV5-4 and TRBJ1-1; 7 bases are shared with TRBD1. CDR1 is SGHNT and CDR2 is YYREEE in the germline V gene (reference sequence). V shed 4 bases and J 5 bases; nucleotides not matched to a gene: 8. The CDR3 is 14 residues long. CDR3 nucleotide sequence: TGTGCCAGCAGCCAGGGACAGAGTCTTACTGAAGCTTTCTTT. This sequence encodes CASSQGQSLTEAFF.

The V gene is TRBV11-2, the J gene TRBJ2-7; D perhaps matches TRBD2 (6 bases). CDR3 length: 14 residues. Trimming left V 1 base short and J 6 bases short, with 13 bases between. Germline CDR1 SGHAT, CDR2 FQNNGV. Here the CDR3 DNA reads TGTGCCAGCAGCTTAGTCCGGGAGACGGGCGAGCAGTACTTC. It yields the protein CASSLVRETGEQYF.

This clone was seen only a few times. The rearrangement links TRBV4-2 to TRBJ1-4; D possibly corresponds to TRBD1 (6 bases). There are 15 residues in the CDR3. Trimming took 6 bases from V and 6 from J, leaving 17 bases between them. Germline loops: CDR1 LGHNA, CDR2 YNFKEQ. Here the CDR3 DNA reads TGTGCCAGCAGGGGGGCCGGGACGCTGGATGAAAAACTGTTTTTT. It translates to CASRGAGTLDEKLFF.

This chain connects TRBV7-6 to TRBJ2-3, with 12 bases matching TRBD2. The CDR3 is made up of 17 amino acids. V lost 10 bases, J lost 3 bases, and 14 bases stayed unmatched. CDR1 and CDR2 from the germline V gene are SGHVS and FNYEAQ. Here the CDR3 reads CATKARGGTSGTDTQYF. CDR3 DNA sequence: TGTGCCACCAAGGCCAGGGGAGGGACTAGCGGGACAGATACGCAGTATTTT.

The CDR3 reads CASSPDSWTGGNIQYF. The CDR3 region has the DNA TGCGCCAGCAGCCCAGACTCCTGGACAGGGGGAAACATTCAGTACTTC. This rearrangement joins TRBV4-1 to TRBJ2-4; 10 nucleotides agree with TRBD1. V was clipped by 4 bases and J by 6 bases; unmatched bases: 9. The CDR3 runs to 16 residues. Germline V lookup: CDR1 MGHRA, CDR2 YSYEKL.